Below, 13 T cell receptor beta chains from the same sample are listed, as sequenced in a study of blood T cell repertoires in COVID-19. Repertoires were generated with immunoSEQ multiplex PCR, while TCRdb's copy carries only in-frame clones and drops some. The data hold under 250,000 clones, with 83% observed a single time. The sample was PBMCs or T cells enriched from blood (not recorded which). Receptor source: a woman between 45 and 65 years old who had been exposed to COVID-19.

This clone was detected only a few times. The rearrangement links TRBV7-9 to TRBJ2-5; D unclear. The V end lost 0 bases, the J end lost 1 base, and 12 bases lay between the germline ends. Germline V gives CDR1 SEHNR, CDR2 FQNEAQ (reference sequence). The CDR3 has 16 residues. The CDR3 bases are TGTGCCAGCAGCTTAGCGCCGGTCCTAGGCCAAGAGACCCAGTACTTC. Translation: CASSLAPVLGQETQYF.

The rearrangement joins TRBV7-2 to TRBJ1-2, with 9 bases lining up with TRBD1. Per the germline V gene, CDR1 is SGHTA and CDR2 is FQGNSA. V gave up 5 bases and J gave up 2 bases; unmatched junction bases: 3. There are 14 residues in the CDR3. CDR3 nucleotide sequence: TGTGCCAGCAGCCGGGACAGGGTGAACTATGGCTACACCTTC. It specifies CASSRDRVNYGYTF.

The genes are TRBV10-3 and TRBJ2-7, with D uncertain. This CDR3 has 13 residues. From germline, CDR1 is ENHRY and CDR2 SYGVKD. Trimming cost V 3 bases and J 7 bases, with 13 bases left between them. CDR3 amino acids: CAISERVTPEQYF. Here the CDR3 DNA reads TGTGCCATCAGTGAAAGAGTGACTCCGGAGCAGTACTTC.

The chain couples TRBV28 to TRBJ2-7; D perhaps matches TRBD2 (6 bases). The V gene's germline CDR1 is MDHEN and CDR2 SYDVKM. Trimming took off 10 bases at V and 3 bases at J, with 19 bases between the two ends. The CDR3 is made up of 14 amino acids. DNA for the CDR3: TGTGCCACCGGAGGTGGGGAGGTGTACTACGAGCAGTACTTC. This sequence encodes CATGGGEVYYEQYF.

V is TRBV10-2 and J is TRBJ2-7, with a possible D match to TRBD1 (5 bases). The CDR3 is 14 residues long. Germline loops: CDR1 WSHSY, CDR2 SAAADI. Trimming took 4 bases from V and 0 from J, leaving 10 bases between them. The CDR3 sequence is CASSVKGSSYEQYF. CDR3 DNA sequence: TGCGCCAGCAGTGTCAAGGGGTCCTCCTACGAGCAGTACTTC.

J is TRBJ2-3 and V is TRBV7-8; 9 nucleotides align to TRBD2. The CDR3 covers 15 residues. The V gene end was trimmed by 5 bases and the J gene end by 2 bases; junction bases not matched to a gene: 5. CDR1 SGHVS and CDR2 FQNEAQ come from the germline V gene. The CDR3 loop reads CASSRWGLATDTQYF. The CDR3 bases are TGTGCCAGCAGCCGCTGGGGACTAGCCACAGATACGCAGTATTTT.

This chain links TRBV9 with TRBJ2-2, with 10 positions matching TRBD1. Germline assignment: CDR1 SGDLS and CDR2 YYNGEE. The CDR3 contains 14 residues. V shed 2 bases, J shed 7 bases, and the junction held 2 bases outside the gene matches. The DNA for the CDR3 is TGTGCCAGCAGCGTGGACAGGGGGTACGGGGAGCTGTTTTTT. It encodes CASSVDRGYGELFF.

The chain links TRBV5-1 to TRBJ1-1, with 7 bases matching TRBD1. Trimming at V came to 3 bases and at J to 2 bases, leaving 7 bases not matched to a gene. The germline V gene has CDR1 SGHRS and CDR2 YFSETQ. CDR3 length: 15 amino acids. The CDR3 protein is CASSSAGGYNTEAFF. The CDR3 DNA follows: TGCGCCAGCAGCTCCGCAGGGGGGTACAACACTGAAGCTTTCTTT.

The genes are TRBV6-1 and TRBJ2-7; D not certain. The germline V gene has CDR1 MNHNS and CDR2 SASEGT. V was pared by 2 bases and J by 3 bases, with 17 bases between. This CDR3 spans 16 amino acids. The DNA for the CDR3 is TGTGCCAGCAGTGAACTAGGATATGGGTCCTTCTACGAGCAGTACTTC. It encodes CASSELGYGSFYEQYF.

This chain uses TRBV18 with TRBJ2-7; TRBD1 matches 8 bases. The CDR3 sequence is 16 residues long. Germline CDR1 is KGHSH and CDR2 is LQKENI. V dropped 6 bases and J dropped 5; count of bases not matched to a gene: 15. CDR3 in amino acids: CASSPHTGTGPHEQYF. The CDR3 DNA reads as TGTGCCAGCTCGCCCCACACCGGGACAGGTCCCCACGAGCAGTACTTC.

V gene TRBV7-2 combines with J gene TRBJ1-3; the D gene is possibly TRBD1 (6 bases). Germline V gene sequence: CDR1 SGHTA, CDR2 FQGNSA. This CDR3 spans 14 amino acids. Trimming shortened V by 5 bases and J by 3 bases, and 11 bases separated the two germline ends. CDR3 DNA: TGTGCCAGCAGCACCGGACAGATTGGAAACACCATATATTTT. Amino acid sequence: CASSTGQIGNTIYF.

This chain links TRBV18 with TRBJ1-1; possible D gene TRBD1, 5 bases. V dropped 3 bases and J dropped 0 bases, with 14 bases sitting between them. Germline CDR1 is KGHSH and CDR2 is LQKENI. This CDR3 comprises 16 residues. The CDR3 loop reads CASSPFGAGMNTEAFF. As DNA, the CDR3 is TGTGCCAGCTCACCGTTCGGGGCGGGGATGAACACTGAAGCTTTCTTT.

This chain links TRBV19 with TRBJ1-1, with D perhaps matching TRBD1 (5 bases). This CDR3 comprises 13 residues. V lost 5 bases, J lost 2 bases, and 9 bases lay in between. The germline V gene has CDR1 LNHDA and CDR2 SQIVND (reference sequence). CDR3 loop: CASSQGLNTEAFF. CDR3 nucleotides: TGTGCCAGTAGTCAGGGACTAAACACTGAAGCTTTCTTT.